One sample yielded the 23 T cell receptor beta chains listed below, sequenced in a study of blood T cell repertoires in COVID-19. TCRdb keeps only in-frame clones here, not all; method: immunoSEQ multiplex PCR. The sample includes around 180,000 clones, around 85% of them seen just once. The source material was peripheral blood. The receptors stem from a woman of 80 years or more with acute or convalescent COVID-19.

The chain has TRBV2 and TRBJ1-2, with D tentatively TRBD1 (6 bases). Trimming shortened V by 1 base and J by 7 bases, and 10 bases separated the two germline ends. The CDR3 is made up of 13 amino acids. In germline, CDR1 is SNHLY, CDR2 FYNNEI. CDR3 sequence (DNA): TGTGCCAGCAGTGAAGGCGGGGGCGGTGGCTACACCTTC. Translation: CASSEGGGGGYTF. Filled out from reference TRBV2 and TRBJ1-2, the complete variable domain reads EPEVTQTPSHQVTQMGQEVILRCVPISNHLYFYWYRQILGQKVEFLVSFYNNEISEKSEIFDDQFSVERPDGSNFTLKIRSTKLEDSAMYFCASSEGGGGGYTFGSGTRLTVV.

This clone has a single count. The chain joins TRBV5-1 to TRBJ2-7, with D perhaps matching TRBD2 (6 bases). Per germline, CDR1 SGHRS and CDR2 YFSETQ. This CDR3 has 14 amino acids. The V end lost 4 bases, the J end lost 3 bases, and 14 bases lay between the germline ends. CDR3 sequence (DNA): TGCGCCAGCAGCCAGTTCGGGAGAAACTACGAGCAGTACTTC. Protein sequence: CASSQFGRNYEQYF. The full variable domain, completed using reference TRBV5-1 and TRBJ2-7, is KAGVTQTPRYLIKTRGQQVTLSCSPISGHRSVSWYQQTPGQGLQFLFEYFSETQRNKGNFPGRFSGRQFSNSRSEMNVSTLELGDSALYLCASSQFGRNYEQYFGPGTRLTVT.

The chain carries TRBV18 and TRBJ2-1, with D maybe TRBD2 (6 bases). The CDR3 contains 13 residues. V dropped 2 bases and J dropped 6 bases, with 8 bases sitting between them. Germline lookup yields CDR1 KGHSH and CDR2 LQKENI. CDR3 sequence (DNA): TGTGCCAGCTCACCATCGGGGGTCAATGAGCAGTTCTTC. This codes for CASSPSGVNEQFF.

The chain joins TRBV11-2 to TRBJ1-6; tentative D call: TRBD1 (6 bases). Germline-derived CDR1 and CDR2 are SGHAT and FQNNGV. V was pared by 1 base and J by 6 bases, with 19 bases between. The CDR3 runs 18 residues. CDR3 region: CASSLGGVGARGNSPLHF. The CDR3 DNA reads as TGTGCCAGCAGCTTAGGGGGCGTTGGGGCCAGGGGTAATTCACCCCTCCACTTT.

The CDR3 reads CASSLPGGNEQFF. The DNA for the CDR3 is TGTGCCAGCAGCCTCCCGGGGGGGAATGAGCAGTTCTTC. The rearrangement uses TRBV7-9 and TRBJ2-1; 8 positions agree with TRBD2. Trimming removed 5 bases from V and 7 bases from J; junction bases left unmatched: 4. The CDR3 runs to 13 residues. CDR1 SEHNR and CDR2 FQNEAQ come from the germline V gene (reference sequence).

The V call is TRBV9, the J call TRBJ2-3; 13 nucleotides line up with TRBD2. The CDR3 totals 18 residues. CDR1 is SGDLS, CDR2 YYNGEE, per germline. The trim removed 1 base at V and 3 bases at J, leaving 8 bases unmatched. CDR3 residues: CASSVSVVGLAGTDTQYF. The CDR3 nucleotides are TGTGCCAGCAGCGTATCCGTCGTGGGACTAGCGGGAACAGATACGCAGTATTTT.

This rearrangement joins TRBV11-2 to TRBJ1-3; D gene unclear. This CDR3 is built from 15 residues. Trimming took 5 bases from V and 4 from J, leaving 15 bases between them. Germline-derived CDR1 and CDR2 are SGHAT and FQNNGV. The DNA for the CDR3 is TGTGCCAGCAGCCGAATATCGACCGGGGGAAACACCATATATTTT. Translated, it gives CASSRISTGGNTIYF.

The CDR3 DNA sequence: TGTGCCAGCACCCCTATGGGAACTAGTGGCTACGAGCAGTACTTC. Amino acid sequence: CASTPMGTSGYEQYF. The chain has TRBV7-2 and TRBJ2-7; tentative D call: TRBD2 (5 bases). V lost 7 bases to trimming and J lost 3 bases, with 19 bases between them. The germline V gene has CDR1 SGHTA and CDR2 FQGNSA. This CDR3 contains 15 residues.

The J gene is TRBJ1-6, the V gene TRBV6-5, with D uncertain. The CDR3 is 14 amino acids. Germline V gives CDR1 MNHEY, CDR2 SVGAGI. V lost 5 bases and J 3 bases, leaving 8 bases between the germline ends. CDR3 in DNA: TGTGCCAGCAGTACCCGGGACTATAATTCACCCCTCCACTTT. It specifies CASSTRDYNSPLHF.

Of note for this clone: This CDR3 is also generated by other DNA sequences in the sample. This chain connects TRBV7-9 to TRBJ1-5, with a weak D call TRBD1 (5 bases). The CDR3 loop spans 15 amino acids. Germline assignment: CDR1 SEHNR and CDR2 FQNEAQ (reference sequence). The V and J ends lost 5 bases and 0 bases respectively, with 11 bases between them. DNA for the CDR3: TGTGCCAGCAGCCCAAGGGGAAATAGCAATCAGCCCCAGCATTTT. It encodes CASSPRGNSNQPQHF. The full variable domain, its missing parts supplied by reference TRBV7-9 and TRBJ1-5, is DTGVSQNPRHKITKRGQNVTFRCDPISEHNRLYWYRQTLGQGPEFLTYFQNEAQLEKSRLLSDRFSAERPKGSFSTLEIQRTEQGDSAMYLCASSPRGNSNQPQHFGDGTRLSIL.

This clone was observed a handful of times. The V call is TRBV19, the J call TRBJ1-5; the D is unclear. Trimming pared 5 bases from V and 11 bases from J, leaving 7 bases between. Germline values: CDR1 LNHDA, CDR2 SQIVND (reference sequence). The CDR3 is 10 amino acids. CDR3 loop: CASSAGTQHF. CDR3 nucleotides: TGTGCCAGTAGTGCGGGAACCCAGCATTTT.

The chain employs TRBV7-2 and TRBJ1-6; TRBD1 matches at 8 bases. Germline trimming cut 5 bases from V and 7 bases from J; bases unmatched to any gene: 7. Germline CDR1 is SGHTA and CDR2 is FQGNSA. This CDR3 has 15 amino acids. CDR3 loop: CASSLWTGSNSPLHF. The DNA for the CDR3 is TGTGCCAGCAGCCTGTGGACAGGGTCCAATTCACCCCTCCACTTT.

The chain links TRBV11-2 to TRBJ2-5; the match to TRBD2 covers 7 bases. Germline CDR1 reads SGHAT; CDR2 reads FQNNGV. J gave up 6 bases and V 5 bases, and 12 bases lay outside the gene matches. The CDR3 covers 15 residues. For the CDR3, the DNA is TGTGCCAGCAGCATTGAGCGGGAATCCCCACAGACCCAGTACTTC. It is translated as CASSIERESPQTQYF.

This chain uses TRBV10-3 with TRBJ1-1; weak D call: TRBD1 (6 bases). Trimming removed 9 bases at V and 3 bases at J, with 14 bases between. The length of the CDR3 is 13 residues. Per germline, CDR1 ENHRY and CDR2 SYGVKD. This CDR3 reads CAIRAQGYTEAFF. The CDR3 DNA is TGTGCCATAAGGGCTCAGGGGTACACTGAAGCTTTCTTT.

The chain employs TRBV24-1 and TRBJ1-5; the D gene is possibly TRBD1 (5 bases). The V and J ends lost 10 bases and 3 bases respectively, with 12 bases between them. Germline V gene data show CDR1 as KGHDR and CDR2 as SFDVKD. CDR3 length: 13 residues. CDR3 DNA sequence: TGTGCCACTAGGGGAGGGAACAATCAGCCCCAGCATTTT. This codes for CATRGGNNQPQHF.

This clone has just a few counts. The CDR3 sequence: CASSSRLADEQFF. CDR3 bases: TGTGCCAGCAGCTCACGACTAGCGGATGAGCAGTTCTTC. The J gene is TRBJ2-1, the V gene TRBV7-9, with 9 bases fitting TRBD2. Trimming removed 4 bases from V and 8 bases from J; junction bases left unmatched: 3. The CDR3 runs 13 residues. CDR1 SEHNR and CDR2 FQNEAQ come from the germline V gene (reference sequence).

This clone was seen a few times. This chain joins TRBV5-1 and TRBJ2-2; 10 positions match TRBD2. J gave up 5 bases and V 4 bases, and 5 bases lay outside the gene matches. The germline V gene encodes CDR1 SGHRS and CDR2 YFSETQ. The CDR3 totals 15 residues. DNA for the CDR3: TGCGCCAGCAGCCTCACTAGCGGGACGACCGGGGAGCTGTTTTTT. Translated, it gives CASSLTSGTTGELFF.

The chain recombines TRBV10-3 with TRBJ2-7; the match to TRBD1 covers 7 bases. The CDR3 is made up of 15 amino acids. From germline, CDR1 is ENHRY and CDR2 SYGVKD. The ends lost 4 bases at V and 0 bases at J; junction bases unmatched: 6. CDR3 residues: CAISVPGQSSYEQYF. CDR3 bases: TGTGCCATCAGTGTCCCGGGACAGAGCTCCTACGAGCAGTACTTC.

This rearrangement joins TRBV5-1 to TRBJ1-3; D is uncertain. V gave up 5 bases and J gave up 1 base, with 13 bases separating them. The CDR3 loop spans 15 amino acids. Germline V lookup: CDR1 SGHRS, CDR2 YFSETQ. CDR3 residues: CASREAAYSGNTIYF. The CDR3 bases are TGCGCCAGCAGGGAAGCAGCGTATTCTGGAAACACCATATATTTT.

V is TRBV14 and J is TRBJ2-1; D is perhaps TRBD2 (5 bases). CDR3 length equals 15 residues. V lost 4 bases and J 3 bases, leaving 13 bases between the germline ends. Germline lookup yields CDR1 SGHDN and CDR2 FVKESK. CDR3 DNA sequence: TGTGCCAGCAGCCCGGGGTCCCTGGGCTACAATGAGCAGTTCTTC. This encodes CASSPGSLGYNEQFF. The full variable domain, in which reference TRBV14 and TRBJ2-1 provide the parts outside the CDR3, is EAGVTQFPSHSVIEKGQTVTLRCDPISGHDNLYWYRRVMGKEIKFLLHFVKESKQDESGMPNNRFLAERTGGTYSTLKVQPAELEDSGVYFCASSPGSLGYNEQFFGPGTRLTVL.

J is TRBJ2-1 and V is TRBV7-6, with D hard to call. Per germline, CDR1 SGHVS and CDR2 FNYEAQ. The ends were cut back, 6 bases at V and 3 bases at J, with 9 bases in the middle. The CDR3 sequence is 13 residues long. CDR3 nucleotide sequence: TGTGCCAGCAGTCCTCGGGTCTACAATGAGCAGTTCTTC. The encoded protein is CASSPRVYNEQFF. Together with reference TRBV7-6 and TRBJ2-1, the CDR3 gives the full variable domain: GAGVSQSPRYKVTKRGQDVALRCDPISGHVSLYWYRQALGQGPEFLTYFNYEAQQDKSGLPNDRFSAERPEGSISTLTIQRTEQRDSAMYRCASSPRVYNEQFFGPGTRLTVL.

This clone was seen only once. The chain joins TRBV12-5 to TRBJ1-3, with D perhaps TRBD1 (5 bases). CDR3 size: 16 residues. CDR1 LGHNT and CDR2 FRNRAP come from the germline V gene. Trimming took 6 bases from V and 0 from J, leaving 15 bases between them. The CDR3 spells CASGLQAPLSGNTIYF. CDR3 in DNA: TGTGCTAGTGGCCTACAGGCACCTCTCTCTGGAAACACCATATATTTT.

CDR3 protein: CASSIAPSRTEAFF. The DNA for the CDR3 is TGTGCCAGTAGTATAGCTCCAAGCAGGACTGAAGCTTTCTTT. The genes are TRBV19 and TRBJ1-1; D is undetermined. CDR1 LNHDA and CDR2 SQIVND come from the germline V gene (reference sequence). There are 14 residues in the CDR3. The V end was cut by 1 base, the J end by 5 bases, with 11 bases between.